A single sample is the source of the 5 T cell receptor beta chains below, sequenced in a study of blood T cell repertoires in COVID-19. The method was immunoSEQ multiplex PCR; TCRdb's version includes in-frame clones alone and lacks a portion of them. The sample consists of more than 300,000 clones, about 93% of them appearing once. The sequenced material came from peripheral blood. Every receptor here comes from a woman aged 18-30 years who had recovered from COVID-19.

This sequence joins TRBV5-4 and TRBJ1-2; D possibly corresponds to TRBD1 (5 bases). Germline V gene sequence: CDR1 SGHNT, CDR2 YYREEE (reference sequence). Trimming cost V 1 base and J 4 bases, with 8 bases left between them. CDR3 length: 13 residues. CDR3 amino acids: CASSLFDSYGYTF. Here the CDR3 DNA reads TGTGCCAGCAGCTTGTTCGACAGCTATGGCTACACCTTC.

The gene calls are TRBV7-9 and TRBJ2-3; the D gene is possibly TRBD1 (6 bases). This CDR3 has 16 amino acids. Trimming left V 6 bases short and J 1 base short, with 17 bases between. From germline, CDR1 is SEHNR and CDR2 FQNEAQ (reference sequence). The CDR3 nucleotides are TGTGCCAGCAGGACTGACCGGACAGCTGGCACAGATACGCAGTATTTT. Its translation is CASRTDRTAGTDTQYF. The variable domain in full, with the rest retrieved from reference TRBV7-9 and TRBJ2-3, is DTGVSQNPRHKITKRGQNVTFRCDPISEHNRLYWYRQTLGQGPEFLTYFQNEAQLEKSRLLSDRFSAERPKGSFSTLEIQRTEQGDSAMYLCASRTDRTAGTDTQYFGPGTRLTVL.

The chain carries TRBV28 and TRBJ1-4, with D possibly being TRBD1 (6 bases). The CDR3 has 16 amino acids. Germline CDR1 and CDR2: MDHEN and SYDVKM. V was clipped by 6 bases and J by 12 bases, with 26 bases between them. The DNA for the CDR3 is TGTGCCAGCAGCCCCCCGAGCCAGGGGCCCAGTTGGGAACTGTTTTTT. Its translation: CASSPPSQGPSWELFF.

The J gene is TRBJ1-5, the V gene TRBV30; 7 nucleotides line up with TRBD1. J lost 11 bases, V lost 0 bases, and 10 bases had no gene match. CDR1 is GTSNPN, CDR2 SVGIG, per germline (reference sequence). The CDR3 is made up of 14 amino acids. In DNA form, the CDR3 reads TGTGCCTGGAGTGTCCCACCGGGGACAGTTGCCCAGCATTTT. As protein: CAWSVPPGTVAQHF.

The CDR3 region is CSVAPAQDTQYF. CDR3 in DNA: TGCAGCGTTGCCCCCGCACAAGATACGCAGTATTTT. V usage is TRBV29-1 and J usage is TRBJ2-3; D is unclear. The CDR3 contains 12 residues. From germline, CDR1 is SQVTM and CDR2 ANQGSEA. V lost 4 bases, J lost 5 bases, and 10 bases lay in between.